This T cell receptor beta chain originates from a study of early stage breast cancer tumors. The study, taken as a whole, reports: Most shared enriched TCRB sequences were commonly generated ones.

Note on this clone: Its antigen is currently unknown.

The length of the CDR3 is 13 residues. Germline CDR1 and CDR2: MNHEY and SVGAGI. Between the trimmed V and J ends, which lost 11 bases and 7 bases, there was a span of 20 bases. The table came from immunoSEQ multiplex PCR; TCRdb's copy has only in-frame clones and leaves some out. Among approximately 19,000 clones listed, 70% to 80% were seen once. Sample: blood. The receptor comes from a person in their sixties or seventies with breast cancer. The chain carries TRBV6-5 and TRBJ1-1; D call uncertain. The CDR3 region has the DNA TGTGCCCCAGAAAATAAATCGGAGAATGAAGCTTTCTTT. It translates to CAPENKSENEAFF.